This T cell receptor beta chain appears in the sequencing data of a study of beta chain features in type 1 diabetes. About this clone: The antigen is unknown.

Findings and caveats of the study: Compared to healthy donors, patients appeared to have naive, central memory and Treg TCRB repertoires that were more alike. TCRB CDR3s were moderately but significantly shorter in Type 1 diabetes patients in all four CD4+ subsets.

Every bit of the isolated RNA underwent reverse transcription, so sequencing read expressed TCRB transcripts. Libraries were prepared by immunoSEQ multiplex PCR; TCRdb keeps only in-frame clonotypes and omits some of them. This table has 95,000 to 110,000 clones, around 30% appearing once. Sequenced input: central memory CD4+ T cells from blood. This clonotype was obtained from a woman aged 18-35 years with type 1 diabetes.

CDR3 nucleotides: TGTGCCAGCAGTGAGGCTAGCGGACACTACGAGCAGTACTTC. This codes for CASSEASGHYEQYF. V usage is TRBV2 and J usage is TRBJ2-7; TRBD2 matches at 7 bases. Per germline, CDR1 SNHLY and CDR2 FYNNEI. Germline trimming cut 3 bases from V and 3 bases from J; bases unmatched to any gene: 5. The CDR3 sequence is 14 residues long.